The 22 T cell receptor beta chains below were found in one sample sequenced in a study of cytomegalovirus exposure and HLA in healthy donors. Use of 60 Vbeta and 13 Jbeta primers characterized the PCR. Method: immunoSEQ multiplex PCR; TCRdb's copy keeps in-frame clones and lacks some. In the table there are about 76,000 clones, around 76% of which are singletons. Material: PBMCs. These receptors were collected from a male donor in good health and CMV-seropositive.

A few counts support this clone. The chain carries TRBV5-1 and TRBJ2-1, with 8 bases identical to TRBD1. Looked up from germline, CDR1 is SGHRS and CDR2 is YFSETQ. Unmatched junction bases numbered 9, after V lost 4 bases and J lost 6 bases. The CDR3 sequence is 15 residues long. CDR3 sequence (DNA): TGCGCCAGCAGCGAGGGCCCCGGACAGGGCAATGAGCAGTTCTTC. Translated, it gives CASSEGPGQGNEQFF.

The rearrangement joins TRBV27 to TRBJ2-3; tentative D call: TRBD1 (6 bases). This CDR3 has 15 residues. The ends were cut back, 7 bases at V and 8 bases at J, with 22 bases in the middle. The V gene's germline CDR1 is MNHEY and CDR2 SMNVEV (reference sequence). The CDR3: CASMTPGASSATQYF. The CDR3 coding sequence is TGTGCCAGCATGACCCCAGGGGCTTCCTCCGCTACGCAGTATTTT.

The chain employs TRBV6-5 and TRBJ1-5; 10 positions match TRBD1. Trimming cost V 4 bases and J 5 bases; bases outside gene matches: 2. The CDR3 loop spans 14 amino acids. The germline V gene encodes CDR1 MNHEY and CDR2 SVGAGI. The CDR3 spells CASSWGQGYQPQHF. The CDR3 nucleotides read TGTGCCAGCAGTTGGGGACAGGGGTATCAGCCCCAGCATTTT.

The chain combines TRBV4-1 with TRBJ2-1, with 9 bases identical to TRBD2. The CDR3 is 15 amino acids. Germline trimming cut 1 base from V and 6 bases from J; bases unmatched to any gene: 4. The germline CDR1 and CDR2 sequences are MGHRA and YSYEKL. The CDR3 reads CASSQGAGGINEQFF. The DNA of the CDR3 is TGCGCCAGCAGCCAAGGAGCGGGGGGCATCAATGAGCAGTTCTTC.

The chain recombines TRBV5-1 with TRBJ1-3; D is perhaps TRBD1 (6 bases). The germline CDR1 and CDR2 sequences are SGHRS and YFSETQ. The CDR3 extends over 14 amino acids. V gave up 4 bases and J gave up 3 bases, with 11 bases separating them. CDR3 coding DNA: TGCGCCAGCAGCGATGGGACAAGTGGAAACACCATATATTTT. It codes for CASSDGTSGNTIYF.

This chain connects TRBV18 to TRBJ2-5, with D possibly being TRBD1 (5 bases). With the DNA end fitting TRBJ2-7 better, the J assignment may be wrong. CDR1 and CDR2 (germline): KGHSH, LQKENI. The CDR3 sequence is 17 residues long. CDR3 sequence (DNA): TGTGCCAGCTCACTCCAAACCAGTTCAGGGCACTCCTACGAGCAGTACTTC. It yields the protein CASSLQTSSGHSYEQYF.

The chain employs TRBV30 and TRBJ1-1, with D perhaps matching TRBD1 (6 bases). CDR1 and CDR2 (germline): GTSNPN, SVGIG (reference sequence). The CDR3 has 14 amino acids. The germline V and J ends were trimmed by 0 bases and 6 bases, with 14 bases remaining between them. The CDR3 DNA reads as TGTGCCTGGAGTGTAGGGGGGGTTTGGGCTGAAGCTTTCTTT. It yields the protein CAWSVGGVWAEAFF.

This sequence joins TRBV18 and TRBJ2-3; 8 positions match TRBD1. Germline V lookup: CDR1 KGHSH, CDR2 LQKENI. V gave up 1 base and J gave up 1 base; unmatched junction bases: 4. The CDR3 length is 16 residues. CDR3 coding DNA: TGTGCCAGCTCACCACGTAAACAGGGGGGCACAGATACGCAGTATTTT. Protein product: CASSPRKQGGTDTQYF. The whole variable domain, filled in from reference TRBV18 and TRBJ2-3, reads NAGVMQNPRHLVRRRGQEARLRCSPMKGHSHVYWYRQLPEEGLKFMVYLQKENIIDESGMPKERFSAEFPKEGPSILRIQQVVRGDSAAYFCASSPRKQGGTDTQYFGPGTRLTVL.

The V and J genes are TRBV9 and TRBJ2-7; TRBD1 matches at 9 bases. CDR1 is SGDLS and CDR2 is YYNGEE in the germline V gene. This CDR3 comprises 17 residues. V lost 4 bases and J lost 9; bases outside the gene matches: 20. The CDR3 nucleotides read TGTGCCAGCAGCACGGGACAGGGCGGTTTCCTAGCCCGGCGGCAGTACTTC. The encoded protein is CASSTGQGGFLARRQYF.

The chain has TRBV28 and TRBJ2-1; D is possibly TRBD1 (5 bases). V was pared by 7 bases and J by 6 bases, with 16 bases between. This CDR3 is built from 14 residues. Germline CDR1 MDHEN, CDR2 SYDVKM. CDR3 region: CASTLGAGPNEQFF. The CDR3 DNA is TGTGCCAGCACCTTAGGGGCAGGGCCCAATGAGCAGTTCTTC.

This sequence joins TRBV4-1 and TRBJ1-1; D possibly corresponds to TRBD1 (6 bases). There are 12 residues in the CDR3. Germline CDR1 reads MGHRA; CDR2 reads YSYEKL. V was pared by 4 bases and J by 6 bases, with 9 bases between. The CDR3 sequence is CASSPTGSEAFF. The DNA of the CDR3 is TGCGCCAGCAGCCCGACAGGTTCTGAAGCTTTCTTT.

The V call is TRBV9, the J call TRBJ1-1, with D perhaps matching TRBD1 (6 bases). The CDR3 totals 12 residues. CDR1 is SGDLS, CDR2 YYNGEE, per germline. Trimming pared 0 bases from V and 8 bases from J, leaving 8 bases between. In nucleotides, the CDR3 is TGTGCCAGCAGCGTAGATAGGGGGGAAGCTTTCTTT. Residues: CASSVDRGEAFF.

This chain uses TRBV9 with TRBJ2-7; 8 nucleotides line up with TRBD2. The junction had 23 bases not matched to a gene; V was cut back by 1 base and J by 2 bases. The CDR3 is 21 residues long. Germline CDR1 reads SGDLS; CDR2 reads YYNGEE. The DNA of the CDR3 is TGTGCCAGCAGCGTAACTGTGATGGGGCACATGGGTTTAGCGGGACCCTACGAGCAGTACTTC. Its protein product is CASSVTVMGHMGLAGPYEQYF.

This sequence joins TRBV5-1 and TRBJ1-2; a possible D gene is TRBD1 (5 bases). Germline loops: CDR1 SGHRS, CDR2 YFSETQ. The CDR3 has 16 amino acids. Between the trimmed V and J ends, which lost 2 bases and 2 bases, there was a span of 16 bases. CDR3 region: CASSFTEGARNYGYTF. CDR3 nucleotide sequence: TGCGCCAGCAGCTTTACAGAAGGGGCGCGGAACTATGGCTACACCTTC.

This clone was seen a single time. The rearrangement links TRBV7-8 to TRBJ2-1, with 10 positions matching TRBD2. Germline V CDR1 and CDR2: SGHVS, FQNEAQ. Trimming cost V 5 bases and J 5 bases; bases outside gene matches: 9. The CDR3 has 16 residues. The CDR3 sequence: CASSAPLAGRNNEQFF. The CDR3 coding sequence is TGTGCCAGCAGCGCCCCACTAGCGGGGAGAAACAATGAGCAGTTCTTC. Full variable domain (remainder filled in from reference TRBV7-8 and TRBJ2-1): GAGVSQSPRYKVAKRGQDVALRCDPISGHVSLFWYQQALGQGPEFLTYFQNEAQLDKSGLPSDRFFAERPEGSVSTLKIQRTQQEDSAVYLCASSAPLAGRNNEQFFGPGTRLTVL.

The chain employs TRBV4-2 and TRBJ2-5; 7 bases are shared with TRBD2. Near its end, the DNA agrees better with TRBJ2-7, so the J call may be wrong. The CDR3 is 16 residues long. Germline CDR1 is LGHNA and CDR2 is YNFKEQ. The CDR3 region is CASSQDVSGGSYEQYF. The CDR3 DNA sequence: TGTGCCAGCAGCCAAGATGTTTCGGGGGGTTCCTACGAGCAGTACTTC.

About this clone: The germline gene is not matched at one end of the junction; a read error may be the cause. The chain carries TRBV10-2 and TRBJ2-1, with a weak D call TRBD2 (5 bases). This CDR3 is built from 11 residues. Per germline, CDR1 WSHSY and CDR2 SAAADI. The CDR3 loop is CASTEGSEQFF. The CDR3 DNA reads as TGCGCCAGCACTGAGGGTAGTGAGCAGTTCTTC.

The table lists this clone with a few counts. The chain carries TRBV6-1 and TRBJ1-2, with D possibly being TRBD1 (6 bases). The CDR3 covers 14 residues. Trimming removed 5 bases at V and 2 bases at J, with 12 bases between. Germline loops: CDR1 MNHNS, CDR2 SASEGT. CDR3 sequence: CASSSTTGNYGYTF. CDR3 nucleotides: TGTGCCAGCAGTTCGACAACAGGGAACTATGGCTACACCTTC.

This clone occurred a few times. The V call is TRBV5-6, the J call TRBJ2-3; the match to TRBD2 covers 8 bases. CDR1 is SGHDT, CDR2 YYEEEE, per germline. Trimming at V came to 3 bases and at J to 2 bases, leaving 11 bases not matched to a gene. This CDR3 has 17 amino acids. For the CDR3, the DNA is TGTGCCAGCAGCTCGGTCGGGCAGCGGGGGATCACAGATACGCAGTATTTT. It translates to CASSSVGQRGITDTQYF.

The chain recombines TRBV4-1 with TRBJ2-3; TRBD2 is a possible D gene (5 bases). The CDR3 totals 15 residues. Germline V CDR1 and CDR2: MGHRA, YSYEKL. V lost 4 bases, J lost 1 base, and 12 bases lay in between. The CDR3 here is CASSPRELGTDTQYF. CDR3 nucleotide sequence: TGCGCCAGCAGCCCCCGGGAACTGGGCACAGATACGCAGTATTTT.

This clone was found a few times. The chain recombines TRBV18 with TRBJ1-3; 7 bases line up with TRBD1. The CDR3 covers 16 residues. V lost 3 bases and J lost 2; bases outside the gene matches: 7. Germline CDR1 KGHSH, CDR2 LQKENI. CDR3 nucleotide sequence: TGTGCCAGCTCACCGACCTATGGACAGGCTGGAAACACCATATATTTT. Amino acids: CASSPTYGQAGNTIYF. The whole variable domain, remainder taken from reference TRBV18 and TRBJ1-3, is NAGVMQNPRHLVRRRGQEARLRCSPMKGHSHVYWYRQLPEEGLKFMVYLQKENIIDESGMPKERFSAEFPKEGPSILRIQQVVRGDSAAYFCASSPTYGQAGNTIYFGEGSWLTVV.

The rearrangement joins TRBV19 to TRBJ2-7, with 10 bases fitting TRBD1. CDR1 is LNHDA and CDR2 is SQIVND in the germline V gene (reference sequence). Trimming cost V 7 bases and J 4 bases; bases outside gene matches: 10. The CDR3 covers 15 residues. The CDR3: CASTPTGTGEYEQYF. DNA for the CDR3: TGTGCCAGTACCCCCACCGGGACAGGGGAATACGAGCAGTACTTC.